The T cell receptor beta chain under discussion was sequenced for a study of blood T cells in healthy people across ages. For the second PCR, which ran for about 7 to 11 cycles, a sample-barcoded 5' primer and a J-beta primer mix were used. TCRdb passed the 5' RACE reads through MiXCR, listing each CDR3 protein once. Of 600,000 or so distinct CDR3 sequences listed, 25% to 35% are singletons. Study-wide findings and caveats: A greater number of naive CD4+ cells and higher diversity distinguished long-lived donors from aged donors. Using unsorted PBMCs precluded a conclusive naive versus antigen-experienced comparison. In older individuals, TCR beta diversity per million T cells was lower, falling roughly linearly with age.

The germline V gene encodes CDR1 MNHNY and CDR2 SVGAGI (reference sequence). V was clipped by 2 bases and J by 5 bases, with 12 bases between them. There are 14 residues in the CDR3. This clonotype has ten or more counts. As yet, its antigen is unknown. This clonotype was obtained from an elderly woman in good health. The sample taken for sequencing was blood. This sequence joins TRBV6-6 and TRBJ1-1; possible D gene TRBD1, 5 bases. CDR3 protein: CASSYPVGGTEAFF. CDR3 sequence (DNA): TGTGCCAGCAGTTACCCGGTCGGGGGTACTGAAGCTTTCTTT.